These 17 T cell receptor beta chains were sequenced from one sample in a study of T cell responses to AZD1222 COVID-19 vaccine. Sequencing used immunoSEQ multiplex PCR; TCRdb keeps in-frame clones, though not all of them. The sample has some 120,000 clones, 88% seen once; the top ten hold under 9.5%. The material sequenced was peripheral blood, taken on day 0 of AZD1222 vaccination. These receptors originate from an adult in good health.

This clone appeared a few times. The CDR3, as DNA: TGTGCCAGCAGCCGATCAGGGGGCGAGCAGTACTTC. Its translation: CASSRSGGEQYF. The V and J genes are TRBV27 and TRBJ2-7; 7 bases match TRBD1. Trimming removed 6 bases from V and 6 bases from J; junction bases left unmatched: 5. The CDR3 spans 12 residues. CDR1 MNHEY and CDR2 SMNVEV come from the germline V gene (reference sequence).

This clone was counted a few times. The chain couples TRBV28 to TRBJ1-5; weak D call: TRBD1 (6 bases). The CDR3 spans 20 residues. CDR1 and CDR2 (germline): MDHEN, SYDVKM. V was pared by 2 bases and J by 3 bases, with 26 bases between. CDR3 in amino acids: CASSLQPHGLAGVNNQPQHF. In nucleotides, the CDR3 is TGTGCCAGCAGTTTACAACCTCACGGGTTGGCAGGGGTAAACAATCAGCCCCAGCATTTT. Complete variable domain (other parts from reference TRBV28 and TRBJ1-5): DVKVTQSSRYLVKRTGEKVFLECVQDMDHENMFWYRQDPGLGLRLIYFSYDVKMKEKGDIPEGYSVSREKKERFSLILESASTNQTSMYLCASSLQPHGLAGVNNQPQHFGDGTRLSIL.

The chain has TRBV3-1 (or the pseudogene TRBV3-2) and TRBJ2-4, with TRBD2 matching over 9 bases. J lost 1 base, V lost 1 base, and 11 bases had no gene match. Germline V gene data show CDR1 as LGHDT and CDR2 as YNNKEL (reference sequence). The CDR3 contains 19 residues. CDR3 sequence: CASSQGGLAGSWAKNIQYF. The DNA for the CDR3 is TGTGCCAGCAGCCAAGGTGGTCTAGCGGGGTCCTGGGCCAAAAACATTCAGTACTTC.

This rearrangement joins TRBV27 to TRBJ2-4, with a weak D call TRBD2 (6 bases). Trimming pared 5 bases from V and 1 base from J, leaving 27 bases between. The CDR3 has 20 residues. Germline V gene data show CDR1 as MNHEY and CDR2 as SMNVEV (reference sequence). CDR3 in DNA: TGTGCCAGCAGTCCCGACCCCGTCGGGGAAAGGGAGGTTGCCAAAAACATTCAGTACTTC. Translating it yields CASSPDPVGEREVAKNIQYF.

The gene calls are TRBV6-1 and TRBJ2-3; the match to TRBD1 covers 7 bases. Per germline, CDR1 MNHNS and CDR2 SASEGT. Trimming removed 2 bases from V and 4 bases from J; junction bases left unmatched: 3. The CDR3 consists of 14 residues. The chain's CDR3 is CASSERQGPDTQYF. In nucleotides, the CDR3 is TGTGCCAGCAGTGAACGACAGGGCCCAGATACGCAGTATTTT.

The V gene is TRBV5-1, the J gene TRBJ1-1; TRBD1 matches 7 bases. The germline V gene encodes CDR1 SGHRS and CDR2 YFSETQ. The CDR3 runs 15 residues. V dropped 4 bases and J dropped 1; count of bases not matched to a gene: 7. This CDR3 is CASSGRGQKNTEAFF. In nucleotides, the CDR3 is TGCGCCAGCAGCGGCAGGGGACAGAAGAACACTGAAGCTTTCTTT.

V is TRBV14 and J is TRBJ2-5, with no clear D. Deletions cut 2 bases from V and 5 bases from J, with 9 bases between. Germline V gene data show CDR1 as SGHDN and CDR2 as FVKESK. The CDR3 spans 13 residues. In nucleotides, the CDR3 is TGTGCCAGCAGCCAACTCGGCGAGGAGACCCAGTACTTC. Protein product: CASSQLGEETQYF.

The CDR3 nucleotides are TGTGCCACCACAGGTCCAGGGAACTCACCCCTCCACTTT. This translates into CATTGPGNSPLHF. V usage is TRBV28 and J usage is TRBJ1-6; maybe TRBD1 (5 bases). Per germline, CDR1 MDHEN and CDR2 SYDVKM. There are 13 residues in the CDR3. The germline V and J ends were trimmed by 10 bases and 10 bases, with 17 bases remaining between them.

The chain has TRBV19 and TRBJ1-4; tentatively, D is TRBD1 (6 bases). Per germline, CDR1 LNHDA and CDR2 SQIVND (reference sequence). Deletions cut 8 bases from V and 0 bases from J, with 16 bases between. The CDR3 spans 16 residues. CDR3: CASRDWDIATNEKLFF. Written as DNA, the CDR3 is TGTGCCAGTCGGGACTGGGACATTGCAACTAATGAAAAACTGTTTTTT.

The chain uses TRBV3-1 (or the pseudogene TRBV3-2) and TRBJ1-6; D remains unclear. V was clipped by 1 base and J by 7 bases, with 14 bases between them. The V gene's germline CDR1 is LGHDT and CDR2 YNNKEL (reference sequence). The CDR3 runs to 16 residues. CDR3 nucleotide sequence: TGTGCCAGCAGCCAAGCGACACCCGGGAGGAATTCACCCCTCCACTTT. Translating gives CASSQATPGRNSPLHF.

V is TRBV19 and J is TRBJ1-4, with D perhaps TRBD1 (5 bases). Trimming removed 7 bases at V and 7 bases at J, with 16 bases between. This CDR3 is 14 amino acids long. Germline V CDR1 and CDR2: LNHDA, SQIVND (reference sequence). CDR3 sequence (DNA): TGTGCCAGTACCGATGGAGGGGCGGGTGAAAAACTGTTTTTT. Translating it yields CASTDGGAGEKLFF.

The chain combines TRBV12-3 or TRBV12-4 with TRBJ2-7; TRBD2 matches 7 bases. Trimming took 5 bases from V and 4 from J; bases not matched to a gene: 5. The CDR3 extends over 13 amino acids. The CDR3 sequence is CASSIRAGYEQYF. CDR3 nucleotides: TGTGCCAGCAGTATACGAGCGGGGTACGAGCAGTACTTC.

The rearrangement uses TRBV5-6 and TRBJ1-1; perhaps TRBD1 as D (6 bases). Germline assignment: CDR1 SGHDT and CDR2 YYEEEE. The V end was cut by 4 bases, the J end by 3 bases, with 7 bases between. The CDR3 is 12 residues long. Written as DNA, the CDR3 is TGTGCCAGCAGCGGACAGTACACTGAAGCTTTCTTT. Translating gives CASSGQYTEAFF.

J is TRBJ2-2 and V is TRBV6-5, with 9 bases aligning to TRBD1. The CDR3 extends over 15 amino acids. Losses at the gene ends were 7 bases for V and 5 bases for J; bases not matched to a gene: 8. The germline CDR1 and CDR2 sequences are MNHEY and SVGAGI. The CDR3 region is CASTPGTGSTGELFF. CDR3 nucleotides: TGTGCCAGCACCCCCGGGACAGGGAGTACCGGGGAGCTGTTTTTT.

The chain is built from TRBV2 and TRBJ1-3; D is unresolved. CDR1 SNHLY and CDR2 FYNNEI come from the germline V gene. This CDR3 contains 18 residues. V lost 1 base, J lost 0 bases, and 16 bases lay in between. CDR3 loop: CASSEVSPTHSSGNTIYF. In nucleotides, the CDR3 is TGTGCCAGCAGTGAAGTGAGTCCGACGCATAGCTCTGGAAACACCATATATTTT.

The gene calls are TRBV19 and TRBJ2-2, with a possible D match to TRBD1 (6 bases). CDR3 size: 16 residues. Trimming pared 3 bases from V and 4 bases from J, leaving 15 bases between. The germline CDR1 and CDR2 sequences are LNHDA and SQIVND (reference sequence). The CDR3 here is CASSIQGRGITGELFF. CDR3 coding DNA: TGTGCCAGTAGTATTCAGGGGCGAGGGATCACCGGGGAGCTGTTTTTT. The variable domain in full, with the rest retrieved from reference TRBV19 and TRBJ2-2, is DGGITQSPKYLFRKEGQNVTLSCEQNLNHDAMYWYRQDPGQGLRLIYYSQIVNDFQKGDIAEGYSVSREKKESFPLTVTSAQKNPTAFYLCASSIQGRGITGELFFGEGSRLTVL.

CDR3 sequence (DNA): TGTGCCAGCAGTTTAGCGGGGACGACAGATACGCAGTATTTT. It translates to CASSLAGTTDTQYF. The chain uses TRBV27 and TRBJ2-3; TRBD2 is a possible D gene (6 bases). Trimming stripped 2 bases from V and 3 bases from J, with 9 bases between. The CDR3 extends over 14 amino acids. Germline V CDR1 and CDR2: MNHEY, SMNVEV (reference sequence).